The T cell receptor beta chain described here comes from a study of CD8+ T cells in alopecia areata. The overall study: Treated patients took oral tofacitinib at 5 to 10 mg twice daily. General study findings and limits: Clarity of TCR sharing across patients fell short of that in mice, possibly HLA-related. Sequencing of scalp tissue also captures the resident alphabeta T cells of normal skin.

RNA extraction was followed by reverse transcription into cDNA, which acted as the sequencing template. The table came from immunoSEQ multiplex PCR; TCRdb's copy has only in-frame clones and leaves some out. The repertoire holds fewer than 150,000 clones, 35% to 40% seen once, with approximately 3.1% in the top ten. In its sample, this clone was seen a few times. Its antigen is undetermined. The source is a human donor with alopecia areata. The specimen sequenced was CD4+ T cells sorted from blood.

The CDR3 region has the DNA TGTGCCAGCAGTTCGGGACACAACTATGGCTACACCTTC. It encodes CASSSGHNYGYTF. The chain links TRBV28 to TRBJ1-2; D is perhaps TRBD1 (6 bases). Germline V CDR1 and CDR2: MDHEN, SYDVKM. This CDR3 is built from 13 residues. V lost 4 bases to trimming and J lost 2 bases, with 8 bases between them.